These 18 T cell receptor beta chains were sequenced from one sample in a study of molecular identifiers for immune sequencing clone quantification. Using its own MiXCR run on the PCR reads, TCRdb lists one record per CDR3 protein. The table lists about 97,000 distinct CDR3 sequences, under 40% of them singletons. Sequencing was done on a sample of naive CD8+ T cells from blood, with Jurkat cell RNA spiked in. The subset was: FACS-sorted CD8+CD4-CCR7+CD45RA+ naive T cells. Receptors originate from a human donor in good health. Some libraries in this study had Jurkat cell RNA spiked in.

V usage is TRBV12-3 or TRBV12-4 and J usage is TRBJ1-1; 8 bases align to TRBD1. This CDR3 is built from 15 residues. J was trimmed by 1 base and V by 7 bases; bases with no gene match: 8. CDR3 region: CASNTGTGENTEAFF. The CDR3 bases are TGTGCCAGCAACACCGGGACAGGAGAGAACACTGAAGCTTTCTTT.

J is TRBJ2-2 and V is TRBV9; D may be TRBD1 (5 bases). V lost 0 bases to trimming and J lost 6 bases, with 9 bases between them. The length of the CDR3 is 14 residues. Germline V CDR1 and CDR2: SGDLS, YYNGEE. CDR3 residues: CASSVGDSPGELFF. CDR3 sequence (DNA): TGTGCCAGCAGCGTAGGTGACAGTCCCGGGGAGCTGTTTTTT.

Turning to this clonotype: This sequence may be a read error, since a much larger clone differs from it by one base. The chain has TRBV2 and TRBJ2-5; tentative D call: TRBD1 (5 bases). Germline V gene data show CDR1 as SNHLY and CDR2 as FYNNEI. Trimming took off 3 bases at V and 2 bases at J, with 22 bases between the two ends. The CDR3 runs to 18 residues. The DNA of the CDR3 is TGTGCCAGCAGTGATCCCCCGATATACAGGTTCTCTCAAGAGACCCAGTACTTC. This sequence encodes CASSDPPIYRFSQETQYF.

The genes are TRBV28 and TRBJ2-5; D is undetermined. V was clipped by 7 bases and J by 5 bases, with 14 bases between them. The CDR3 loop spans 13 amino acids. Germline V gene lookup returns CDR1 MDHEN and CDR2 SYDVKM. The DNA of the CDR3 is TGTGCCAGCACCCCTGGGTATTGGGAGACCCAGTACTTC. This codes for CASTPGYWETQYF.

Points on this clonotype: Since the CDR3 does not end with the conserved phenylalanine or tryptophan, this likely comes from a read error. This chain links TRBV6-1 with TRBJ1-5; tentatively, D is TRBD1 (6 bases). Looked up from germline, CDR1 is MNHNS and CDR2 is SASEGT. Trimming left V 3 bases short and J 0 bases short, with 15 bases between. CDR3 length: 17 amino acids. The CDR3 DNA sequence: TGTGCCAGCAGTGAGGAGGACAGACCTTATAGCAATCAGCCCCAGCATATT. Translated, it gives CASSEEDRPYSNQPQHI.

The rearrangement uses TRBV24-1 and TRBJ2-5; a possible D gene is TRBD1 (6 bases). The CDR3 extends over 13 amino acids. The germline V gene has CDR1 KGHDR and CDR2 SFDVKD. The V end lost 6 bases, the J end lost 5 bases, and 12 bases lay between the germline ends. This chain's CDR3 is CATSSSQGETQYF. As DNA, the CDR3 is TGTGCCACCAGTTCATCTCAGGGGGAGACCCAGTACTTC.

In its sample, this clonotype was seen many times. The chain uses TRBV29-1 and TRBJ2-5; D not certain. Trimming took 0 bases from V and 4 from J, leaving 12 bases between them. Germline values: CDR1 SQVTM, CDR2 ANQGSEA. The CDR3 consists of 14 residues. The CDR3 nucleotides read TGCAGCGTTGAAGAAGACACCTGGTTAGAGACCCAGTACTTC. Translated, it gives CSVEEDTWLETQYF.

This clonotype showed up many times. The CDR3: CASSEVTSSSNPDTQYF. The CDR3 coding sequence is TGTGCCAGCAGTGAAGTGACATCTTCTAGCAACCCAGATACGCAGTATTTT. The chain recombines TRBV2 with TRBJ2-3; a weak D match, TRBD2 (5 bases). CDR1 and CDR2 (germline): SNHLY, FYNNEI. The CDR3 consists of 17 residues. V shed 1 base and J shed 4 bases, with 18 bases lying between them.

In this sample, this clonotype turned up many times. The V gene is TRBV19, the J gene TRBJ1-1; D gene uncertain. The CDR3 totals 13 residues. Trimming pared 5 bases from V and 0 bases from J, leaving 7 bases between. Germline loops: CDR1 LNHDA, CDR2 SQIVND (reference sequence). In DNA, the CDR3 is TGTGCCAGTAGTGTGGGCATGAACACTGAAGCTTTCTTT. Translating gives CASSVGMNTEAFF. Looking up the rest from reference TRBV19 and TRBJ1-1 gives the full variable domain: DGGITQSPKYLFRKEGQNVTLSCEQNLNHDAMYWYRQDPGQGLRLIYYSQIVNDFQKGDIAEGYSVSREKKESFPLTVTSAQKNPTAFYLCASSVGMNTEAFFGQGTRLTVV.

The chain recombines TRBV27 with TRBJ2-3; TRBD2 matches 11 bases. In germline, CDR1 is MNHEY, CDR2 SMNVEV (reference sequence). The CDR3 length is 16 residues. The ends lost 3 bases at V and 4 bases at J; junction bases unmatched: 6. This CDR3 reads CASSFHLAGGPDTQYF. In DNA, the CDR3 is TGTGCCAGCAGTTTTCACCTAGCGGGAGGACCAGATACGCAGTATTTT.

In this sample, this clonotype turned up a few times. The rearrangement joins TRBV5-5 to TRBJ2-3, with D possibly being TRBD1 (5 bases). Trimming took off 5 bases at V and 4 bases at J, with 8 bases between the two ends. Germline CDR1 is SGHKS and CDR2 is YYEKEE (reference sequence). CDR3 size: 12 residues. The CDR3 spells CASRGLADTQYF. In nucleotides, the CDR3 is TGTGCCAGCAGGGGGCTGGCAGATACGCAGTATTTT. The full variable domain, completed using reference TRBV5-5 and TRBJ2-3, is DAGVTQSPTHLIKTRGQQVTLRCSPISGHKSVSWYQQVLGQGPQFIFQYYEKEERGRGNFPDRFSARQFPNYSSELNVNALLLGDSALYLCASRGLADTQYFGPGTRLTVL.

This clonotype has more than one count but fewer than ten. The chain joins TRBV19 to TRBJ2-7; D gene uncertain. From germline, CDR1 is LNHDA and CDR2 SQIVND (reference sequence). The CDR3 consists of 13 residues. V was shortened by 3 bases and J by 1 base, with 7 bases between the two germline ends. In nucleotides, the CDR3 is TGTGCCAGTAGTATTAGCAGGTCCTACGAGCAGTACTTC. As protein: CASSISRSYEQYF.

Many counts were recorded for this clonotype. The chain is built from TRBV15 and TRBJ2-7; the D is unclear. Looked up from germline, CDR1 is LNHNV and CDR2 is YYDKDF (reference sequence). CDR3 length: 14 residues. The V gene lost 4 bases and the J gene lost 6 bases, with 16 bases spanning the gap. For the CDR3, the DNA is TGTGCCACCAGCACAGAGGACCTTCCGCGCGAGCAGTACTTC. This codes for CATSTEDLPREQYF. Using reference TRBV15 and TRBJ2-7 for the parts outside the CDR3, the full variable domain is DAMVIQNPRYQVTQFGKPVTLSCSQTLNHNVMYWYQQKSSQAPKLLFHYYDKDFNNEADTPDNFQSRRPNTSFCFLDIRSPGLGDTAMYLCATSTEDLPREQYFGPGTRLTVT.

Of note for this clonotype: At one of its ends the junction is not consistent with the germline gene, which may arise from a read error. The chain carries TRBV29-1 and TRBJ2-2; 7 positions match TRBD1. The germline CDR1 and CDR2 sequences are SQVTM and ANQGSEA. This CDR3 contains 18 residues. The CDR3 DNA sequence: TGCAGCGTTGAAACAACACCCCGCGGACAGGCGAACACCGGGGAGCTGTATTTT. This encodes CSVETTPRGQANTGELYF.

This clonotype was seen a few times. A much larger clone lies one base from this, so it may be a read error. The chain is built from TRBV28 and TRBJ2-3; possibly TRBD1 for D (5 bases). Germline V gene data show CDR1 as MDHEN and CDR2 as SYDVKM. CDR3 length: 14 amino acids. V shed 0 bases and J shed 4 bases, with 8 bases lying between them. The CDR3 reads CASSLCQGSDTQYF. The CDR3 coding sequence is TGTGCCAGCAGTTTATGTCAGGGCTCAGATACGCAGTATTTT. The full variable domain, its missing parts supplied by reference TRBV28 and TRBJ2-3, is DVKVTQSSRYLVKRTGEKVFLECVQDMDHENMFWYRQDPGLGLRLIYFSYDVKMKEKGDIPEGYSVSREKKERFSLILESASTNQTSMYLCASSLCQGSDTQYFGPGTRLTVL.

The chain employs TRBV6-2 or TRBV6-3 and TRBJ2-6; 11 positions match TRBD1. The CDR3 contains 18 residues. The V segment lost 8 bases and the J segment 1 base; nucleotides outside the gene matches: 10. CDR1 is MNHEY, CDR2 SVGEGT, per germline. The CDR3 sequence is CASCSGQGAFSGANVLTF. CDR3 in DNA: TGTGCCAGCTGTTCCGGACAGGGGGCGTTTTCTGGGGCCAACGTCCTGACTTTC.

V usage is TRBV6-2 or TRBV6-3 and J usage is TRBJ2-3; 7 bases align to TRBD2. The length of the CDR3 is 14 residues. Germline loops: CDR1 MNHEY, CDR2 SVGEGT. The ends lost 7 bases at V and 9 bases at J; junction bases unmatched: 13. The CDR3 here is CASTPTAGVETQYF. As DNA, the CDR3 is TGTGCCAGCACCCCGACGGCGGGAGTGGAGACGCAGTATTTT.

The CDR3 DNA follows: TGTGCCAGCAGCCAAGGGACAGGGGGCTCCTACAATGAGCAGTTCTTC. Its translation: CASSQGTGGSYNEQFF. The chain is built from TRBV3-1 and TRBJ2-1; 10 nucleotides match TRBD1. The J segment lost 0 bases and the V segment lost 1 base, leaving 0 bases of the junction unmatched. The CDR3 is made up of 16 amino acids. Germline assignment: CDR1 LGHDT and CDR2 YNNKEL (reference sequence).